This T cell receptor (beta chain) was recovered during a study of metastatic and nonmetastatic thyroid tumors. No patient received treatment before thyroid surgery. V shed 0 bases and J shed 8 bases, with 7 bases lying between them. CDR1 and CDR2 from the germline V gene are SQVTM and ANQGSEA. The CDR3 has 11 amino acids. MiXCR reprocessed the PCR reads for TCRdb. The sample has 30,000 to 45,000 clones, approximately 19% seen once. In this sample, this clone turned up a few times. Sequenced: blood. The receptor's source is a female donor with papillary thyroid cancer or a benign thyroid nodule (not recorded which). Some clones in this sample may be carry-over from other donors' samples. V gene TRBV29-1 combines with J gene TRBJ1-1, with D possibly being TRBD1 (5 bases). Written as DNA, the CDR3 is TGCAGCGTTGAAGATCCAGGGGAAGCTTTCTTT. As protein: CSVEDPGEAFF.